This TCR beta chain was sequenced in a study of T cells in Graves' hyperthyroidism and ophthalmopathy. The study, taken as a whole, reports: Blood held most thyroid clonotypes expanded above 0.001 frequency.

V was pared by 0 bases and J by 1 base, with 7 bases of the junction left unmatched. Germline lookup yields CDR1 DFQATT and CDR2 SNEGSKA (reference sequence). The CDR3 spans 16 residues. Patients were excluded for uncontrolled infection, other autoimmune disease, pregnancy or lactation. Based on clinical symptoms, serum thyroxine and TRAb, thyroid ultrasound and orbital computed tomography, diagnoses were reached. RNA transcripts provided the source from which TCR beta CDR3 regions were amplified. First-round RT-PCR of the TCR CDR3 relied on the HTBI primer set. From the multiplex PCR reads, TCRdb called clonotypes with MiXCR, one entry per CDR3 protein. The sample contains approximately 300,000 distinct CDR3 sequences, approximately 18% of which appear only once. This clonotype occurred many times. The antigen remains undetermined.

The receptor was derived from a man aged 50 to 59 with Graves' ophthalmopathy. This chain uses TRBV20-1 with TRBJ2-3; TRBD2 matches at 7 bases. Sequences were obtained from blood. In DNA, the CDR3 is TGCAGTGCTAGAGATTTCTCGGGAGGCGGCACAGATACGCAGTATTTT. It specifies CSARDFSGGGTDTQYF.